This TCR beta chain was sequenced during a study of shared clonotypes between healthy human individuals. Deletions cut 0 bases from V and 3 bases from J, with 13 bases between. This CDR3 is 16 amino acids long. The germline V gene encodes CDR1 SGHRS and CDR2 YFSETQ. The method was immunoSEQ multiplex PCR; TCRdb's version includes in-frame clones alone and lacks a portion of them. This sample has about 2.4 million clones, with just over 90% found just once. V and J are TRBV5-1 and TRBJ2-1; a possible D gene is TRBD2 (5 bases). This receptor was obtained from a young man in good health. The material sequenced was naive CD4+ T cells sorted from blood. Subset in this sample: CD45RA+ positively selected. The CDR3 DNA reads as TGCGCCAGCAGCTTGGTATCCAGCGGCCTCTACAATGAGCAGTTCTTC. Translated: CASSLVSSGLYNEQFF.